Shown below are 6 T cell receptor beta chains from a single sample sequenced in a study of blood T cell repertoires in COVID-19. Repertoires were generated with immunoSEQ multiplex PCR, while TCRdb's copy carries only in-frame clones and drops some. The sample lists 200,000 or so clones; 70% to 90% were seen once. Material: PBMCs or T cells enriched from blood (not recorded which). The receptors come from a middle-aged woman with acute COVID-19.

The CDR3 DNA is TGTGCCAGCAGTGGGTTAGCGGGGCGCGAGCAGTACTTC. Its translation is CASSGLAGREQYF. The V call is TRBV2, the J call TRBJ2-7; 8 bases are a match to TRBD2. Germline values: CDR1 SNHLY, CDR2 FYNNEI. With V trimmed by 4 bases and J by 6 bases, 5 bases remained unmatched. This CDR3 comprises 13 residues. The whole variable domain, remainder taken from reference TRBV2 and TRBJ2-7, is EPEVTQTPSHQVTQMGQEVILRCVPISNHLYFYWYRQILGQKVEFLVSFYNNEISEKSEIFDDQFSVERPDGSNFTLKIRSTKLEDSAMYFCASSGLAGREQYFGPGTRLTVT.

CDR3 in amino acids: CARSLWLILRCNQPQHF. The CDR3 DNA reads TGTGCCAGAAGCTTGTGGTTAATATTGCGTTGCAATCAGCCCCAGCATTTT. The chain recombines TRBV5-3 with TRBJ1-5, with no clear D. TRBV5-3 is given ORF status, its function remaining uncertain. The CDR3 contains 17 residues. V lost 1 base to trimming and J lost 2 bases, with 16 bases between them.

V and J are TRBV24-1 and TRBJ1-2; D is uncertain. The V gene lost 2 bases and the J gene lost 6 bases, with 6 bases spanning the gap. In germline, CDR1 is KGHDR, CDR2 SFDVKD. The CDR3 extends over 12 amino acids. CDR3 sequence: CATSDSPDGYTF. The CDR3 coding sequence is TGTGCCACCAGTGATTCTCCGGATGGCTACACCTTC.

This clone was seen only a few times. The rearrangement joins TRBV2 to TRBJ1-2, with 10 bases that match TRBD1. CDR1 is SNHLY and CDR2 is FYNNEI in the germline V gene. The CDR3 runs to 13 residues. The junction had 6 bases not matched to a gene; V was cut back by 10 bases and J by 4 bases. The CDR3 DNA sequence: TGTGCCACCAGGACAGGGGGAAGCTATGGCTACACCTTC. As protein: CATRTGGSYGYTF.

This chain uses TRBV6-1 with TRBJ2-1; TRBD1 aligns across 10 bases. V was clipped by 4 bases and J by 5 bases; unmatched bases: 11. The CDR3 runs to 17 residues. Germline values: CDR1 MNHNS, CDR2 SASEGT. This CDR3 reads CASSGAPRDRGNNEQFF. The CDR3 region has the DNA TGTGCCAGCAGTGGAGCTCCCCGGGACAGGGGCAACAATGAGCAGTTCTTC.

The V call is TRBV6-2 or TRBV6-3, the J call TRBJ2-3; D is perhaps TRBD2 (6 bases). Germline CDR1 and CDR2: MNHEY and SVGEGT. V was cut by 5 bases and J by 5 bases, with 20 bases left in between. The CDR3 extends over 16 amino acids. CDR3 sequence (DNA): TGTGCCAGCAGTAAAACAACTAGCCAGATTAGAGATACGCAGTATTTT. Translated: CASSKTTSQIRDTQYF.